These T cell receptor beta chains were read from a single sample in a study of T cell changes during pregnancy in multiple sclerosis. Method: immunoSEQ multiplex PCR; TCRdb's copy keeps in-frame clones and lacks some. The table records about 41,000 clones, about 89% of them present only once. Specimen: CD4+ T cells from peripheral blood mononuclear cells, collected in the first trimester of pregnancy. These receptors all stem from a female donor with multiple sclerosis, enrolled in a pregnancy study. CDR3s include the opening cysteine and the closing phenylalanine or tryptophan. D genes are given only for firm matches. Part of the rows lack a size; the others show once, few, many or a class for expanded clones.

>TRBV7-9|TRBD1|TRBJ1-2|NA
CASSPGQGLHYGYTF
TGTGCCAGCAGCCCCGGACAGGGTTTACACTATGGCTACACCTTC
>TRBV21-1|NA|TRBJ1-5|NA
CASSKWEYSNQPQHF
TGTGCCAGCAGCAAGTGGGAGTATAGCAATCAGCCCCAGCATTTT
>TRBV6-9|NA|TRBJ2-7|NA
CASSLLRDADEQYF
TGTGCCAGCAGTTTACTGCGGGACGCCGACGAGCAGTACTTC
>TRBV11-2|TRBD2|TRBJ2-2|NA
CASSPSGRGTGELFF
TGTGCCAGCAGCCCCAGCGGGAGGGGCACCGGGGAGCTGTTTTTT
>TRBV2|TRBD2|TRBJ2-7|NA
CASSVPSGTLSSYEQYF
TGTGCCAGCAGTGTCCCTAGCGGAACCCTTAGCTCCTACGAGCAGTACTTC
>TRBV19|NA|TRBJ2-7|NA
CASSYSTAQYEQYF
TGTGCCAGTAGCTATTCGACTGCGCAGTACGAGCAGTACTTC
>TRBV10-3|NA|TRBJ2-7|NA
CAISDPGLGAAYEQYF
TGTGCCATCAGTGACCCGGGACTGGGAGCTGCCTACGAGCAGTACTTC
>TRBV18|NA|TRBJ2-1|NA
CASSPWETGSAQFF
TGTGCCAGCTCACCATGGGAAACGGGATCGGCTCAGTTCTTC
>TRBV6-5|TRBD2|TRBJ2-7|NA
CASSYSREGLYEQYF
TGTGCCAGCAGTTACTCGCGGGAGGGCCTATACGAGCAGTACTTC
>TRBV25-1|NA|TRBJ2-5|NA
CASSDTGRGNQETQYF
TGTGCCAGCAGCGATACGGGACGGGGGAACCAAGAGACCCAGTACTTC
>TRBV29-1|TRBD1|TRBJ2-3|NA
CSVRGRTGGVTDTQYF
TGCAGCGTCAGGGGTCGGACAGGGGGGGTCACAGATACGCAGTATTTT
>TRBV18|TRBD1|TRBJ2-1|NA
CASSPKSGGNEQFF
TGTGCCAGCTCACCAAAGTCAGGGGGCAATGAGCAGTTCTTC
>TRBV10-2|TRBD1|TRBJ1-5|NA
CASSAADRGGNQPQHF
TGCGCCAGCAGTGCTGCCGACAGGGGAGGCAATCAGCCCCAGCATTTT
>TRBV4-3|TRBD2|TRBJ2-3|NA
CASSQTPSGRADTQYF
TGCGCCAGCAGCCAAACACCCAGCGGGAGAGCAGATACGCAGTATTTT
>TRBV7-8|TRBD1|TRBJ2-5|once
CASSPDRVVGETQYF
TGTGCCAGCAGCCCGGACAGGGTGGTGGGAGAGACCCAGTACTTC
>TRBV7-2|TRBD1|TRBJ2-7|NA
CASSSDRGREQYF
TGTGCCAGCAGCTCGGACAGGGGACGCGAGCAGTACTTC
>TRBV27|TRBD1|TRBJ2-7|NA
CASTKVGTGPYEQYF
TGTGCCAGCACCAAGGTGGGGACAGGGCCCTACGAGCAGTACTTC
>TRBV6-6|NA|TRBJ1-1|NA
CASSYGRGRTEAFF
TGTGCCAGCAGTTACGGGAGGGGCAGGACTGAAGCTTTCTTT
>TRBV5-1|TRBD2|TRBJ2-1|NA
CASSFWTSGSRNNEQFF
TGCGCCAGCAGCTTCTGGACTAGCGGGAGTAGGAACAATGAGCAGTTCTTC
>TRBV19|NA|TRBJ1-5|NA
CASSISHISNQPQHF
TGTGCCAGTAGTATATCCCACATAAGTAATCAGCCCCAGCATTTT
>TRBV6-5|NA|TRBJ2-5|NA
CASSYSYYETQYF
TGTGCCAGCAGTTACTCCTACTATGAGACCCAGTACTTC
>TRBV11-2|TRBD2|TRBJ2-1|NA
CASSYSGRANEQFF
TGTGCCAGCAGCTATAGCGGGAGGGCTAATGAGCAGTTCTTC
>TRBV6-4|NA|TRBJ1-2|NA
CATRGAGGYTF
TGTGCCACCCGAGGTGCGGGGGGCTACACCTTC
>TRBV10-3|TRBD2|TRBJ2-7|NA
CAISDPGLAGDDYEQYF
TGTGCCATCAGTGATCCCGGACTAGCGGGAGATGACTACGAGCAGTACTTC
>TRBV5-4|NA|TRBJ1-5|NA
CASSLGGDQPQHF
TGTGCCAGCAGCTTGGGGGGGGATCAGCCCCAGCATTTT
>TRBV29-1|TRBD1|TRBJ1-2|once
CSAPDRDRDNYGYTF
TGCAGCGCTCCAGACCGGGACAGGGACAACTATGGCTACACCTTC
>TRBV15|TRBD1|TRBJ2-4|NA
CATSRDRGPSGNIQYF
TGTGCCACCAGCAGAGACAGGGGGCCCTCGGGGAACATTCAGTACTTC
>TRBV11-2|NA|TRBJ1-3|NA
CASSQAGNTIYF
TGTGCCAGCTCGCAGGCTGGAAACACCATATATTTT
>TRBV6-4|NA|TRBJ2-7|NA
CANQQGPTYEQYF
TGTGCCAACCAACAGGGCCCGACCTACGAGCAGTACTTC
>TRBV19|TRBD2|TRBJ2-7|NA
CASSAAGTSPGEQYF
TGTGCCAGTAGTGCAGCCGGGACTAGCCCGGGCGAGCAGTACTTC
>TRBV7-3|TRBD2|TRBJ2-1|few
CASSLSPSGSNNEQFF
TGTGCCAGCAGCTTATCGCCCAGCGGGAGTAACAATGAGCAGTTCTTC
>TRBV10-3|NA|TRBJ1-2|NA
CAISETLNYGYTF
TGTGCCATCAGTGAGACTTTAAACTATGGCTACACCTTC
>TRBV7-3|NA|TRBJ1-2|NA
CASSLVTGGGYTF
TGTGCCAGCAGCTTGGTGACAGGAGGAGGCTACACCTTC
>TRBV5-6|NA|TRBJ1-4|NA
CATGSSGPGEKLFF
TGTGCCACCGGGAGCTCGGGGCCAGGGGAAAAACTGTTTTTT
>TRBV6-5|NA|TRBJ2-7|once
CASSPDWLYEQYF
TGTGCCAGCAGCCCGGACTGGCTCTACGAGCAGTACTTC
>TRBV7-2|NA|TRBJ1-2|once
CASSAGSNYGYTF
TGTGCCAGCAGCGCCGGGTCGAACTATGGCTACACCTTC
>TRBV27|TRBD1|TRBJ2-3|NA
CASMVRGSPTDTQYF
TGTGCCAGCATGGTCAGGGGGAGTCCCACAGATACGCAGTATTTT
>TRBV5-1|NA|TRBJ2-7|NA
CASSMAGSSYEQYF
TGCGCCAGCAGCATGGCGGGAAGCTCCTACGAGCAGTACTTC
>TRBV7-9|NA|TRBJ2-1|NA
CASSPTRAFSYNEQFF
TGTGCCAGCAGCCCCACACGAGCGTTCTCCTACAATGAGCAGTTCTTC
>TRBV7-8|TRBD2|TRBJ2-5|NA
CASSFPGLAGEYPQETQYF
TGTGCCAGCAGCTTCCCTGGACTAGCGGGAGAATATCCCCAAGAGACCCAGTACTTC
>TRBV6-5|TRBD2|TRBJ2-1|NA
CASSYKTSGSKGEQFF
TGTGCCAGCAGTTACAAGACTAGCGGGAGTAAGGGTGAGCAGTTCTTC
>TRBV7-8|NA|TRBJ1-2|NA
CASSGDKERLGYTF
TGTGCCAGCAGCGGGGACAAGGAGCGCCTTGGCTACACCTTC
>TRBV5-4|NA|TRBJ1-1|NA
CASSSTVNTEAFF
TGTGCCAGCAGCTCTACAGTGAACACTGAAGCTTTCTTT
>TRBV5-4|NA|TRBJ2-7|NA
CASSSERSLSYEQYF
TGTGCCAGCAGCTCGGAGCGGAGTCTCTCCTACGAGCAGTACTTC
>TRBV4-3|NA|TRBJ1-5|NA
CASSQDWSREGHWVAQHF
TGCGCCAGCAGCCAAGATTGGAGTCGGGAGGGACACTGGGTAGCCCAGCATTTT
>TRBV30|TRBD2|TRBJ2-7|NA
CAWGSGNSYEQYF
TGTGCCTGGGGAAGCGGGAACTCCTACGAGCAGTACTTC
>TRBV7-8|TRBD1|TRBJ2-5|NA
CASSLRKNEGQGAETQYF
TGTGCCAGCAGCTTACGCAAAAATGAGGGACAGGGGGCAGAGACCCAGTACTTC
>TRBV18|TRBD1|TRBJ1-1|NA
CASSPQTGPRNTEAFF
TGTGCCAGCTCACCACAGACAGGGCCCAGAAACACTGAAGCTTTCTTT
>TRBV19|TRBD2|TRBJ2-3|NA
CATAGGPINTDTQYF
TGTGCCACGGCGGGAGGGCCTATAAACACAGATACGCAGTATTTT
>TRBV7-9|TRBD2|TRBJ2-1|NA
CASGQTSGNINEQFF
TGTGCCAGCGGTCAAACTAGCGGGAATATAAATGAGCAGTTCTTC
>TRBV5-1|TRBD2|TRBJ2-7|NA
CASRPGLAGEGRYEQYF
TGCGCCAGCAGGCCGGGACTAGCGGGAGAAGGGAGGTACGAGCAGTACTTC
>TRBV2|TRBD2|TRBJ2-7|NA
CASGAGTSGRSQYF
TGTGCCAGTGGAGCTGGGACTAGCGGGAGGTCGCAGTACTTC